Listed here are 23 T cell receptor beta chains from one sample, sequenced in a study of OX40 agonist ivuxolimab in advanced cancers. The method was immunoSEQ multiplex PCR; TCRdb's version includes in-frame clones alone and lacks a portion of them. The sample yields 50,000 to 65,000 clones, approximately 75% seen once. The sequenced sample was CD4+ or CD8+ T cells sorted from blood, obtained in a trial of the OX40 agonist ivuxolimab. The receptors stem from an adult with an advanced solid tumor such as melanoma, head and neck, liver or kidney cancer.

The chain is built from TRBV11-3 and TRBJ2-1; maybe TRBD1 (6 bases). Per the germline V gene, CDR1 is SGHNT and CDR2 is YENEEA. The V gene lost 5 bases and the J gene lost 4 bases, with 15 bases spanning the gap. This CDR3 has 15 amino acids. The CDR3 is CASSPRTESYNEQFF. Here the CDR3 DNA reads TGTGCCAGCAGCCCCAGGACAGAATCATACAATGAGCAGTTCTTC. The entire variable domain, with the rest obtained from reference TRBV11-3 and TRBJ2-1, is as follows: EAGVVQSPRYKIIEKKQPVAFWCNPISGHNTLYWYLQNLGQGPELLIRYENEEAVDDSQLPKDRFSAERLKGVDSTLKIQPAELGDSAVYLCASSPRTESYNEQFFGPGTRLTVL.

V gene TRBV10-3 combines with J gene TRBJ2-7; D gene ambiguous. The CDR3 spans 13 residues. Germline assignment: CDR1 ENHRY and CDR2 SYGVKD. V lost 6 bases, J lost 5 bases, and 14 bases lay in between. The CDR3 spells CAIRARPSDEQYF. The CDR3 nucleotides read TGTGCCATCAGGGCCAGACCTAGTGACGAGCAGTACTTC.

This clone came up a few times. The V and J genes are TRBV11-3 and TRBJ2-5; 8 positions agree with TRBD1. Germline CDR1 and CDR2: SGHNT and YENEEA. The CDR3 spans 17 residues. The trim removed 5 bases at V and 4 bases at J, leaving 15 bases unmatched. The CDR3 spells CASSQGGQGPFGETQYF. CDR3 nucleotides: TGTGCCAGCAGCCAAGGTGGACAGGGTCCCTTCGGAGAGACCCAGTACTTC.

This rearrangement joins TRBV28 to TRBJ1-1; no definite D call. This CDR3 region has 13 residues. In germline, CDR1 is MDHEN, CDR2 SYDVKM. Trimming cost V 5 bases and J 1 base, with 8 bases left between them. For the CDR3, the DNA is TGTGCCAGCAGTCTGTACAGGAACACTGAAGCTTTCTTT. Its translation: CASSLYRNTEAFF.

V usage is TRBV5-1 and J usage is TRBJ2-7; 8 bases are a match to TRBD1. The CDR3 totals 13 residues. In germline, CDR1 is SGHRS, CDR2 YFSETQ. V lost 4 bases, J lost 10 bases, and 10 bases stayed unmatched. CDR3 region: CASSIGQGAHQYF. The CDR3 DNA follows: TGCGCCAGCAGCATAGGGCAGGGGGCGCACCAGTACTTC. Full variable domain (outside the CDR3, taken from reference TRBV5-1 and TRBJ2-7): KAGVTQTPRYLIKTRGQQVTLSCSPISGHRSVSWYQQTPGQGLQFLFEYFSETQRNKGNFPGRFSGRQFSNSRSEMNVSTLELGDSALYLCASSIGQGAHQYFGPGTRLTVT.

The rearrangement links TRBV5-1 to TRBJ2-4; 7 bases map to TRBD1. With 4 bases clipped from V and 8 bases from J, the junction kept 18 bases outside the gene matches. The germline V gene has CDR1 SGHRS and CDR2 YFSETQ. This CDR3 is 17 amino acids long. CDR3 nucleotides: TGCGCCAGCAGCGGGGACCGGATTGACAGGGTAGGGCACATTCAGTACTTC. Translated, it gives CASSGDRIDRVGHIQYF.

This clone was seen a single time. The CDR3 DNA sequence: TGTGCCAGTATCCGGACAGGGGGAGCCGGCGGCTACACCTTC. It codes for CASIRTGGAGGYTF. The V gene is TRBV19, the J gene TRBJ1-2; TRBD1 matches 10 bases. Germline lookup yields CDR1 LNHDA and CDR2 SQIVND (reference sequence). This CDR3 has 14 amino acids. J gave up 8 bases and V 7 bases, and 10 bases lay outside the gene matches.

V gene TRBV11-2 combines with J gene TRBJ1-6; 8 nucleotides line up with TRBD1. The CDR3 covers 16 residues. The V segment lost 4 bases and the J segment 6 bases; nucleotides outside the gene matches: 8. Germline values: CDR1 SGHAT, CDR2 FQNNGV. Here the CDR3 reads CASSSIRGLLNSPLHF. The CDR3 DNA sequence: TGTGCCAGCAGCTCGATCAGGGGGCTACTTAATTCACCCCTCCACTTT.

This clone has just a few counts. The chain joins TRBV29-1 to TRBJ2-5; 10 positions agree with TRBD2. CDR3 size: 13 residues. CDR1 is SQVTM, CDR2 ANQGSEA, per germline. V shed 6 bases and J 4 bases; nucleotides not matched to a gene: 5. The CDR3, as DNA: TGCAGCGTAAGCGGGGGGGTCGGAGAGACCCAGTACTTC. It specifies CSVSGGVGETQYF.

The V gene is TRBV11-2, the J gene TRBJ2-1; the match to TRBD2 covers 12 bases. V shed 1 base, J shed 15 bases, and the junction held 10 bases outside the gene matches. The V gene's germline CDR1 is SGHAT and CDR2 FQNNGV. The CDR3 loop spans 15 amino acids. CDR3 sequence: CASSLVGLAGGHPFF. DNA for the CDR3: TGTGCCAGCAGCTTAGTGGGTCTAGCGGGGGGGCACCCGTTCTTC.

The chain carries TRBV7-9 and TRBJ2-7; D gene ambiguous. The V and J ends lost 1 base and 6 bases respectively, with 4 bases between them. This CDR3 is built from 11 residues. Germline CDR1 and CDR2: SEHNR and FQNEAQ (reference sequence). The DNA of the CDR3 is TGTGCCAGCAGCTTAGACTCCGAGCAGTACTTC. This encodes CASSLDSEQYF.

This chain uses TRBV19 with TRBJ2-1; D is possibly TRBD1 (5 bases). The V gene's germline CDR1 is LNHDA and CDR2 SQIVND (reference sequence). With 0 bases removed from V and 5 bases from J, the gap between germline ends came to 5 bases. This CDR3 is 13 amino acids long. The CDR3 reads CASSIDRDNEQFF. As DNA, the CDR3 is TGTGCCAGTAGTATAGACAGGGACAATGAGCAGTTCTTC.

CDR3 region: CASSPRQGPPGDTGELFF. DNA for the CDR3: TGTGCCAGCAGCCCGCGACAGGGGCCTCCGGGTGACACCGGGGAGCTGTTTTTT. The chain combines TRBV5-4 with TRBJ2-2; 8 bases are a match to TRBD1. The CDR3 runs to 18 residues. J lost 3 bases, V lost 4 bases, and 14 bases had no gene match. Germline V lookup: CDR1 SGHNT, CDR2 YYREEE (reference sequence).

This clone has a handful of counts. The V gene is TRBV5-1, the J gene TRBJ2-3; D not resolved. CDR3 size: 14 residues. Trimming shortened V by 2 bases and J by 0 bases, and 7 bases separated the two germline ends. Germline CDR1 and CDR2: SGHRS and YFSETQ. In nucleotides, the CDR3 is TGCGCCAGCAGCTTTGGCCATAGCACAGATACGCAGTATTTT. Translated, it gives CASSFGHSTDTQYF.

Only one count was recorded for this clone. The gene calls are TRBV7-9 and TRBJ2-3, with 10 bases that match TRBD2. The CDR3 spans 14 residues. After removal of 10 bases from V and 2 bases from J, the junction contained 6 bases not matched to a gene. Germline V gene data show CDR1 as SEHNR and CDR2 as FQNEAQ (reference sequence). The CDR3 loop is CATGTSGNTDTQYF. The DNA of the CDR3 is TGTGCCACCGGTACTAGCGGGAACACAGATACGCAGTATTTT. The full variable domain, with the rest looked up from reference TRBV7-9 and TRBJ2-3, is DTGVSQNPRHKITKRGQNVTFRCDPISEHNRLYWYRQTLGQGPEFLTYFQNEAQLEKSRLLSDRFSAERPKGSFSTLEIQRTEQGDSAMYLCATGTSGNTDTQYFGPGTRLTVL.

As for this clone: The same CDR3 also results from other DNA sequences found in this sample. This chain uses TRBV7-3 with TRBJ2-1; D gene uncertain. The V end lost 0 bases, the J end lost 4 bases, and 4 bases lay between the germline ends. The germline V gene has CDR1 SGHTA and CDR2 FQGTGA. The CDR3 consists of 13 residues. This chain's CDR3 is CASSLTRYNEQFF. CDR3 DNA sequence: TGTGCCAGCAGCTTAACAAGATACAATGAGCAGTTCTTC.

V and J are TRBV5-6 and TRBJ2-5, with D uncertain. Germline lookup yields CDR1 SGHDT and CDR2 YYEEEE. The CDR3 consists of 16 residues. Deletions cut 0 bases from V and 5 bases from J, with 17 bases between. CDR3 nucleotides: TGTGCCAGCAGCTTGGAGGCTACGGTAGCCGGGGAGACCCAGTACTTC. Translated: CASSLEATVAGETQYF.

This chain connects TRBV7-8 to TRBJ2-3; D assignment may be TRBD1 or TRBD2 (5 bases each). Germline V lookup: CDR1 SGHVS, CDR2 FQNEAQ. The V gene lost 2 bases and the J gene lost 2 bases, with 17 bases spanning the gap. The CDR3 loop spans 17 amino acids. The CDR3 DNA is TGTGCCAGCAGCTTAAGGGGCGGGCTGGGTAACACAGATACGCAGTATTTT. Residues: CASSLRGGLGNTDTQYF.

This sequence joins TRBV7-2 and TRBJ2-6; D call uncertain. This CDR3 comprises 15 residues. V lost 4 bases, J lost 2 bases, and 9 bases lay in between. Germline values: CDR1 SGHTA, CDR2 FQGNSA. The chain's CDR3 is CASSSDVTGANVLTF. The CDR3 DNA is TGTGCCAGCAGCTCCGACGTAACTGGGGCCAACGTCCTGACTTTC.

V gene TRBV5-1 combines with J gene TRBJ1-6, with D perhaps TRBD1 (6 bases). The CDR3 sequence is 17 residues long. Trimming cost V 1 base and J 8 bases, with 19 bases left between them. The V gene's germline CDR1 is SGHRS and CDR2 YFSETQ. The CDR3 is CASSLRLGAGDDSPLHF. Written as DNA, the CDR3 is TGCGCCAGCAGCTTGCGATTAGGGGCAGGGGATGATTCACCCCTCCACTTT.

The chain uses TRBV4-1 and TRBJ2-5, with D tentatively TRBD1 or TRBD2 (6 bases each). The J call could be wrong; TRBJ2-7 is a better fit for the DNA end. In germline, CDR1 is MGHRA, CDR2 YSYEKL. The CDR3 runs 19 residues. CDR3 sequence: CASSQVGGRRRDAGYEQYF. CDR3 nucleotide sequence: TGCGCCAGCAGCCAAGTAGGGGGTCGACGGAGGGATGCGGGCTACGAGCAGTACTTC.

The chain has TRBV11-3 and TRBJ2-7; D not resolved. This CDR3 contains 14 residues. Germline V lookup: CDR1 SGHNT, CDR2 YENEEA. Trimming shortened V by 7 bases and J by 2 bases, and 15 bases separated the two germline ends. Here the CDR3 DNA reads TGTGCCAGCAATGGTCTGGACCCTCCCTACGAGCAGTACTTC. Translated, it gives CASNGLDPPYEQYF.

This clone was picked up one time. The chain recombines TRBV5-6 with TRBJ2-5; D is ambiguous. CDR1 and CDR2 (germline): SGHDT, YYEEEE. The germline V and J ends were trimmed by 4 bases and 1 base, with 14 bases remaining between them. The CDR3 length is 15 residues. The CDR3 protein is CASSAFGGSQETQYF. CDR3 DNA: TGTGCCAGCAGCGCCTTCGGCGGCTCCCAAGAGACCCAGTACTTC. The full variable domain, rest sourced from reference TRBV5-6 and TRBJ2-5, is DAGVTQSPTHLIKTRGQQVTLRCSPKSGHDTVSWYQQALGQGPQFIFQYYEEEERQRGNFPDRFSGHQFPNYSSELNVNALLLGDSALYLCASSAFGGSQETQYFGPGTRLLVL.